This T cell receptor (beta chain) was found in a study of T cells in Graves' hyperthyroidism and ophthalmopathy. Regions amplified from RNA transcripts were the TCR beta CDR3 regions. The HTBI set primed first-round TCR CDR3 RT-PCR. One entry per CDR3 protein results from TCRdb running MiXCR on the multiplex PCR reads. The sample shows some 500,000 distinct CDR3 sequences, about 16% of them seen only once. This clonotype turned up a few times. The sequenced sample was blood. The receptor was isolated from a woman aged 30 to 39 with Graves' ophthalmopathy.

CDR3 in DNA: TGTGCCACCAGTGATTCCCCGGGTATCACAGATACGCAGTATTTT. As protein: CATSDSPGITDTQYF. The chain is built from TRBV24-1 and TRBJ2-3, with D unresolved. V dropped 2 bases and J dropped 2 bases, with 10 bases sitting between them. This CDR3 contains 15 residues. Looked up from germline, CDR1 is KGHDR and CDR2 is SFDVKD.